The 8 T cell receptor beta chains in this list originate from one sample, sequenced in a study of shared clonotypes between healthy human individuals. Some clones are missing from TCRdb's copy, which holds only in-frame ones; the method was immunoSEQ multiplex PCR. This sample carries millions of clones, 90% to 95% of them seen once, and the ten largest clones take approximately 0.13%. Sequenced sample: naive CD4+ T cells sorted from blood. Subset specified: CD45RA+ positively selected. All receptors come from a man between 18 and 35 years old in good health.

The V gene is TRBV6-5, the J gene TRBJ1-5, with a weak D call TRBD1 (5 bases). The CDR3 spans 15 residues. V was clipped by 5 bases and J by 1 base, with 12 bases between them. From germline, CDR1 is MNHEY and CDR2 SVGAGI. The CDR3 region is CASSGSGTSNQPQHF. DNA of the CDR3: TGTGCCAGCAGTGGGTCAGGGACCAGCAATCAGCCCCAGCATTTT.

This clone appeared once. The chain recombines TRBV28 with TRBJ1-6; no firm D call. Looked up from germline, CDR1 is MDHEN and CDR2 is SYDVKM. The CDR3 loop spans 12 amino acids. Trimming stripped 8 bases from V and 10 bases from J, with 12 bases between. CDR3 in amino acids: CASGITPSPLHF. CDR3 sequence (DNA): TGTGCCAGCGGTATTACCCCATCACCCCTCCACTTT.

CDR3 nucleotide sequence: TGTGCCAGCAGCTTAAGAGGCGGGAGCTCCTACAATGAGCAGTTCTTC. This gives the protein CASSLRGGSSYNEQFF. The V and J genes are TRBV7-3 and TRBJ2-1; 7 bases are shared with TRBD2. Germline CDR1 reads SGHTA; CDR2 reads FQGTGA. The ends lost 1 base at V and 0 bases at J; junction bases unmatched: 3. The CDR3 extends over 16 amino acids.

The chain links TRBV2 to TRBJ1-5, with D perhaps TRBD1 (5 bases). The germline gives CDR1 SNHLY, CDR2 FYNNEI. Trimming stripped 4 bases from V and 7 bases from J, with 17 bases between. The CDR3 contains 15 residues. The DNA of the CDR3 is TGTGCCAGCAGTGTGGGGCAGCCCATCAACCAGCCCCAGCATTTT. Residues: CASSVGQPINQPQHF.

The V and J genes are TRBV6-5 and TRBJ2-7; D is undetermined. The CDR3 covers 14 residues. V dropped 5 bases and J dropped 2 bases, with 13 bases sitting between them. Germline V gene lookup returns CDR1 MNHEY and CDR2 SVGAGI. The CDR3 DNA sequence: TGTGCCAGCAGTCCCCTCGAACCGGCCTACGAGCAGTACTTC. It codes for CASSPLEPAYEQYF.

The chain recombines TRBV5-1 with TRBJ1-4; D unresolved. The CDR3 is made up of 14 amino acids. V lost 5 bases and J 8 bases, leaving 16 bases between the germline ends. Germline V gives CDR1 SGHRS, CDR2 YFSETQ. The CDR3, as DNA: TGCGCCAGCAGTGTAAACCGAATGGAAGAAAAACTGTTTTTT. This sequence encodes CASSVNRMEEKLFF.

V usage is TRBV6-6 and J usage is TRBJ2-1, with 7 bases that match TRBD2. Trimming took 6 bases from V and 4 from J; bases not matched to a gene: 9. The CDR3 runs 15 residues. Germline CDR1 and CDR2: MNHNY and SVGAGI (reference sequence). The DNA for the CDR3 is TGTGCCAGCAGAAACTTACTAGCGCCTTACAATGAGCAGTTCTTC. Amino acid sequence: CASRNLLAPYNEQFF.

This clone was picked up one time. This chain uses TRBV5-8 with TRBJ2-2; 9 bases agree with TRBD2. J was trimmed by 0 bases and V by 0 bases; bases with no gene match: 6. The CDR3 is 18 amino acids. The germline V gene has CDR1 SGHTS and CDR2 YDEGEE. The CDR3 spells CASSLASLAGTNTGELFF. The CDR3 DNA reads TGTGCCAGCAGCTTGGCCAGCCTAGCGGGAACGAACACCGGGGAGCTGTTTTTT. Looking up the rest from reference TRBV5-8 and TRBJ2-2 gives the full variable domain: EAGVTQSPTHLIKTRGQQATLRCSPISGHTSVYWYQQALGLGLQFLLWYDEGEERNRGNFPPRFSGRQFPNYSSELNVNALELEDSALYLCASSLASLAGTNTGELFFGEGSRLTVL.